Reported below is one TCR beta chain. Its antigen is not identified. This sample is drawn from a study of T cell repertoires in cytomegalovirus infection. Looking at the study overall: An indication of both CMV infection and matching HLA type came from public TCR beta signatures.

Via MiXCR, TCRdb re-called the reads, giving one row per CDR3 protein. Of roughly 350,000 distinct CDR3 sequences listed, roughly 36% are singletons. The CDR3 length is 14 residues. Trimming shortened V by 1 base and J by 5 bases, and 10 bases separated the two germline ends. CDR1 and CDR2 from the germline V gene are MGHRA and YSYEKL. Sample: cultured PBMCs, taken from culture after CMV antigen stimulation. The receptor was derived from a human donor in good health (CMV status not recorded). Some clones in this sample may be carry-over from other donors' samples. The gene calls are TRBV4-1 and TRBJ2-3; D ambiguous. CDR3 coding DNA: TGCGCCAGCAGCCAAGGCCCAGACGGAGATACGCAGTATTTT. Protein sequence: CASSQGPDGDTQYF.